The 9 T cell receptor beta chains presented below share a single source sample, sequenced in a study of lymphopenia after photon versus proton radiotherapy. Assay used: immunoSEQ multiplex PCR; TCRdb lists only in-frame clones, some missing. This table has 150,000 or so clones, approximately 90% appearing once. The sample was peripheral blood, taken from a patient treated with photon-based radiotherapy. The source is a man in his fifties or sixties with gastric cancer.

The rearrangement joins TRBV4-1 to TRBJ1-1; D might be TRBD1 (6 bases). This CDR3 region has 14 residues. Germline lookup yields CDR1 MGHRA and CDR2 YSYEKL. Trimming cost V 6 bases and J 4 bases, with 15 bases left between them. CDR3 loop: CASRRQDSGTEAFF. CDR3 nucleotides: TGCGCCAGCAGACGACAGGACAGTGGCACTGAAGCTTTCTTT.

In this sample, this clone turned up a few times. The J gene is TRBJ1-4, the V gene TRBV11-2; D perhaps matches TRBD1 (6 bases). CDR3 length: 14 amino acids. Germline V gene data show CDR1 as SGHAT and CDR2 as FQNNGV. The V and J ends lost 7 bases and 4 bases respectively, with 13 bases between them. The CDR3 coding sequence is TGTGCCAGCACCACTGGACAGCTTAATGAAAAACTGTTTTTT. As protein: CASTTGQLNEKLFF.

The chain carries TRBV30 and TRBJ1-5; D is unresolved. There are 14 residues in the CDR3. CDR1 is GTSNPN and CDR2 is SVGIG in the germline V gene (reference sequence). Trimming took 0 bases from V and 2 from J, leaving 8 bases between them. The CDR3 coding sequence is TGTGCCTGGAGTGTTGCGGCCGGCAATCAGCCCCAGCATTTT. Translation gives CAWSVAAGNQPQHF.

The CDR3 DNA follows: TGTGCCAGCAGTCCAGCCGGGACAGGGAGGAACACTGAAGCTTTCTTT. It encodes CASSPAGTGRNTEAFF. V and J are TRBV27 and TRBJ1-1, with TRBD1 matching 9 bases. The length of the CDR3 is 16 residues. J lost 1 base, V lost 5 bases, and 8 bases had no gene match. Germline loops: CDR1 MNHEY, CDR2 SMNVEV (reference sequence).

J is TRBJ2-3 and V is TRBV5-5; D might be TRBD1 (5 bases). This CDR3 region has 14 residues. Between the trimmed V and J ends, which lost 1 base and 2 bases, there was a span of 8 bases. Germline CDR1 is SGHKS and CDR2 is YYEKEE (reference sequence). DNA of the CDR3: TGTGCCAGCAGCTTGCACAGGTCCACAGATACGCAGTATTTT. Its translation is CASSLHRSTDTQYF. Using reference TRBV5-5 and TRBJ2-3 for the parts outside the CDR3, the full variable domain is DAGVTQSPTHLIKTRGQQVTLRCSPISGHKSVSWYQQVLGQGPQFIFQYYEKEERGRGNFPDRFSARQFPNYSSELNVNALLLGDSALYLCASSLHRSTDTQYFGPGTRLTVL.

This clone has just one count. For the CDR3, the DNA is TGTGCCAGCAGCTTGGGGGTCGCGAGCAATCAGCCCCAGCATTTT. Translated, it gives CASSLGVASNQPQHF. This chain uses TRBV5-6 with TRBJ1-5; D unclear. This CDR3 has 15 amino acids. CDR1 and CDR2 from the germline V gene are SGHDT and YYEEEE. Trimming took off 0 bases at V and 1 base at J, with 8 bases between the two ends.

The chain uses TRBV5-6 and TRBJ1-1; TRBD1 is a possible D gene (5 bases). Looked up from germline, CDR1 is SGHDT and CDR2 is YYEEEE. V lost 3 bases and J lost 1, with 10 bases in between. There are 14 residues in the CDR3. The CDR3: CASSSYGGNTEAFF. CDR3 in DNA: TGTGCCAGCAGCTCATACGGGGGGAACACTGAAGCTTTCTTT. The full variable domain, in which reference TRBV5-6 and TRBJ1-1 provide the parts outside the CDR3, is DAGVTQSPTHLIKTRGQQVTLRCSPKSGHDTVSWYQQALGQGPQFIFQYYEEEERQRGNFPDRFSGHQFPNYSSELNVNALLLGDSALYLCASSSYGGNTEAFFGQGTRLTVV.

The V call is TRBV7-6, the J call TRBJ2-3; 7 bases line up with TRBD1. V shed 5 bases, J shed 0 bases, and the junction held 5 bases outside the gene matches. CDR1 and CDR2 (germline): SGHVS, FNYEAQ. This CDR3 contains 15 residues. The CDR3 here is CASSARDSSTDTQYF. The CDR3 DNA reads TGTGCCAGCAGCGCCCGGGACAGTAGCACAGATACGCAGTATTTT.

This rearrangement joins TRBV5-1 to TRBJ1-2; 12 positions match TRBD1. The trim removed 5 bases at V and 3 bases at J, leaving 8 bases unmatched. Germline V CDR1 and CDR2: SGHRS, YFSETQ. This CDR3 comprises 16 residues. CDR3 nucleotides: TGCGCCAGCAGAAGTCCGGGACAGGGGGCTTACTATGGCTACACCTTC. Encoded protein: CASRSPGQGAYYGYTF.